The rows below give T cell receptor beta chains drawn from one sample of a study of blood T cell repertoires in COVID-19. Sequencing was performed with immunoSEQ multiplex PCR; in TCRdb, only in-frame clones are kept and a portion is missing. This table holds about 45,000 clones, roughly three quarters found once. The sequencing sample was made of peripheral blood. The receptor source for this set is a man aged 65 to 85 with acute or convalescent COVID-19. Both conserved end residues are part of each CDR3. D genes are given only for firm matches. Some rows have no size entry. The others give once, few or many, or a class for an expanded clone.

d_gene	abundance	v_gene	len	j_gene	CDR3nt	CDR3aa
NA	NA	TRBV6-2/TRBV6-3	14	TRBJ1-4	TGTGCCAGCAGTGACAGTGTAACTAATGAAAAACTGTTTTTT	CASSDSVTNEKLFF
NA	NA	TRBV24-1	14	TRBJ1-2	TGTGCCACCAGTGATCGGGGGTCTAACTATGGCTACACCTTC	CATSDRGSNYGYTF
TRBD1	NA	TRBV5-1	15	TRBJ1-5	TGCGCCAGCACCGCGACAGGGGCCTACAATCAGCCCCAGCATTTT	CASTATGAYNQPQHF
NA	NA	TRBV27	15	TRBJ1-1	TGTGCCAGCAGTCCTTCGACAGCATTGAACACTGAAGCTTTCTTT	CASSPSTALNTEAFF
NA	few	TRBV19	15	TRBJ1-4	TGTGCCAGTAGTTCCCCATCCGGATCAGGGGAAAAACTGTTTTTT	CASSSPSGSGEKLFF
NA	once	TRBV4-1	13	TRBJ1-2	TGCGCCAGCAGCCAACGACAGAACTATGGCTACACTTTC	CASSQRQNYGYTF
NA	NA	TRBV6-5	12	TRBJ1-1	TGTGCCAGCAGCCGGGGGTTAGGGTTGGCTTTCTTT	CASSRGLGLAFF
TRBD2	NA	TRBV11-3	13	TRBJ2-3	TGTGCCAGCAGCACCCGCGGGGGGAATGGGCAGTATTTT	CASSTRGGNGQYF
NA	NA	TRBV7-2	16	TRBJ1-1	TGTGCCAGCAGTCTAGGACAGCGTCGTGAAAACACTGAAGCTTTCTTT	CASSLGQRRENTEAFF
TRBD1	NA	TRBV24-1	13	TRBJ2-3	TGTGCCACCGGTGGGACAGCCACAGATACGCAGTATTTT	CATGGTATDTQYF
NA	once	TRBV7-8	13	TRBJ1-1	TGTGCCAGCAGCTTCGACCGAGGTACTGAAGCTTTCTTT	CASSFDRGTEAFF
NA	NA	TRBV11-3	17	TRBJ2-5	TGTGCCAGCAGCTTAGGCACAGCGGTGGGCCTCCAAGAGACCCAGTACTTC	CASSLGTAVGLQETQYF
NA	NA	TRBV6-2/TRBV6-3	12	TRBJ2-5	TGTGCCAGCAGTTATGATCGGGAGACCCAGTACTTC	CASSYDRETQYF
NA	NA	TRBV30	15	TRBJ1-5	TGTGCCTGGAGTTATCATCCAGGGGAGAATCAGCCCCAGCATTTT	CAWSYHPGENQPQHF
NA	once	TRBV7-2	11	TRBJ2-7	TGTGCCAGCAGTCTTTATTACGAGCAGTACTTC	CASSLYYEQYF
TRBD2	NA	TRBV4-2	17	TRBJ2-1	TGTGCCAGCAGCCATTCCGAGGGACTAGCGGGGAAGAATGAGCAGTTCTTC	CASSHSEGLAGKNEQFF
NA	NA	TRBV7-2	16	TRBJ2-5	TGTGCCAGCAGCCCCAGAGGCTCCCTCGGGTCAGAGACCCAGTACTTC	CASSPRGSLGSETQYF
TRBD1	NA	TRBV6-5	14	TRBJ2-1	TGTGCCAGCGACCGGGACAGGGCACAGAATGAGCAGTTCTTC	CASDRDRAQNEQFF
NA	once	TRBV5-6	15	TRBJ2-4	TGTGCCAGCAGCTTGGGCACAATTGCCAAAAACATTCAGTACTTC	CASSLGTIAKNIQYF
NA	NA	TRBV19	14	TRBJ1-5	TGTGCCAGTAGCGGTGACGGGTTCAATCAGCCCCAGCATTTT	CASSGDGFNQPQHF
NA	NA	TRBV6-5	16	TRBJ1-3	TGTGCCAGCAGTTACTCCGGGGGAAACTCTGGAAACACCATATATTTT	CASSYSGGNSGNTIYF
NA	NA	TRBV21-1	13	TRBJ1-1	NA	CASSKYECAEAFF
NA	NA	TRBV5-4	15	TRBJ2-7	TGTGCCAGCAGCTTGGCCGGGATCCTCTCCTACGAGCAGTACTTC	CASSLAGILSYEQYF